The T cell receptor beta chain described here comes from a study of shared clonotypes between healthy human individuals (dated by TCRdb to the early 2020s). For the wider study: The cohort included three men and a couple of women between 18 and 49 years of age. For each donor, three plates each were used for CD4 naive and CD4 memory, two plates were used for CD8 naive, and one plate was used for CD8 memory. Blood TCR repertoires of 5 or 6 healthy adults were deeply sequenced to estimate repertoire size and the extent of clonotype sharing between individuals. Different laboratories and diverse techniques were used to prepare libraries and sequence TCR repertoires, to increase sequencing depth and limit assay-specific biases. Leukapheresis yielded between about 0.85 and 9.5 billion PBMCs per donor.

The donors were healthy, HIV-negative adults with no recently reported acute infections or vaccinations. All donors were Caucasian adults living in Nashville, Tennessee, USA. CD4+ T cells were enriched by magnetic negative selection; naive cells were then positively selected on CD45RA, and the negative fraction formed the memory subset. After blood collection by leukapheresis, PBMCs were isolated using Ficoll-Histopaque density gradient centrifugation and then cryopreserved in the vapor phase of liquid nitrogen. Purity and quantity of every magnetically sorted T cell population were checked by analytical flow cytometry. From each sorted fraction, genomic DNA was isolated and quantified by UV absorbance on a Nanodrop 2000c. Results the study describes overall, beyond this receptor: Clonotypes shared by all four sorted-subset donors showed higher generation probabilities than non-shared clonotypes. Incomplete sequencing was indicated by rarefaction of sorted-subset datasets, despite the large sequencing depth. Larger estimated clonotype richness was generally found for naive subsets than for memory subsets. The genetic and exposure-history diversity represented was limited by the small number of donors. Approximately 5% of naive CD4, 3% to 3.5% of naive CD8, approximately 2% of memory CD4, and over 0.35% of memory CD8 clonotypes were shared across a few donors. Pairwise subsampling indicated that sequencing depth was expected to affect the degree of clonotype sharing among donors. Sampling was limited to blood, and TCR repertoires in tissue likely differ from TCR repertoires in blood.

Comments on this clone: Its target antigen remains unknown. Qualities for individual bases were not recorded, and no much larger clone is one base off.

TCR CDR3 regions were amplified from genomic DNA by multiplex PCR using the deep immunoSEQ assay. Genomic DNA extracted from each cell subset was distributed evenly over all wells of several immunoSEQ 96-well plates, and each plate served as one replicate. For sorted subsets, approximately 210 ng of genomic DNA, equivalent to 25,000 to 35,000 T cell genomes, went into each replicate PCR. Purified libraries were measured with a Qubit 3.0 fluorometer, size-checked on a Bioanalyzer 2100, and measured again with the KAPA Library Quantification kit. Every immunoSEQ 96-well plate was sequenced on a separate single-read 150-cycle Illumina NextSeq 550 flow cell. In the authors' own workflow: Because the immunoSEQ output included only junctional sequences and no quality scores, the filtering could not be the same as the filtering used for full-length reads. To assign V/J genes and CDR3, sequences were annotated using PyIR, a Python wrapper for IgBLAST v1.9, with IMGT germline references. Reads were filtered out if the reads had weak V/J assignments (E-value above 1e-6), no CDR3, stop codons, out-of-frame junctions, or ambiguous translated residues. A V3J clonotype was defined by an identical inferred V gene, J gene, and CDR3 amino acid sequence. To compute the percentage overlap between repertoires, the number of shared unique clonotypes was divided by the size of the smaller repertoire. Repertoire richness was assessed with RTK rarefaction, the Chao1 estimator, and Recon v2.1 estimates of unobserved clonotypes. For all TCRbeta clonotypes obtained by the gDNA method from a few donors, generation probabilities were computed with OLGA. TCRdb provides this immuneACCESS table in a form limited to in-frame rearrangements. Some clones are lacking; in checked studies, under half of them reflect an unresolved V gene, and why the rest are absent is not known. V, J and clone size are those of that table, while D and trimming were read from the DNA. The sample records roughly 640,000 clones, 97% of which are singletons. About 0.057% of the sample is held by the ten biggest clonotypes.

CDR1 and CDR2, looked up from the germline V gene, are SGDLS and YYNGEE. The CDR3 measures 17 amino acids from cysteine to phenylalanine. The sequence is cut down to CDR3 DNA, 51 bases in frame from base 1. At the junction V is shortened by 0 bases and J by 2 bases, with 14 bases in between. The material sequenced was naive CD4+ T cells sorted from blood. The meaning of the sample's cell subset or site label: CD45RA+ positively selected. The TCR sequence derives from a woman younger than 45 in good health. This sequence uses TRBV9 and TRBJ2-2; no confident D gene assignment can be made. The CDR3 amino acid sequence is: CASSVVGATINTGELFF. In nucleotides, the sequence is TGTGCCAGCAGCGTAGTAGGAGCAACTATTAACACCGGGGAGCTGTTTTTT.